This TCR beta chain was documented in a study of blood T cell repertoires in COVID-19. Study summary: Collection of acute and convalescent COVID-19 samples took place in the United States, Italy and Spain. The analysed material was cDNA or gDNA that came from T cells, B-cell-depleted T cells, or PBMCs.

V was clipped by 7 bases and J by 9 bases; unmatched bases: 8. Germline lookup yields CDR1 SGHAT and CDR2 FQNNGV. This CDR3 contains 13 residues. Per the authors' pipeline: Reference gene primer amplification in the assay estimated nucleated cell counts. Only in-frame clones appear in the TCRdb table, and some are missing; sequencing was by immunoSEQ multiplex PCR. The DNA was the basis for D and trimming; V, J and clone size are from that table. Among about 60,000 clones listed, about 90% were seen once. The chain uses TRBV11-2 and TRBJ2-3, with 9 bases matching TRBD1. Specimen: peripheral blood. The receptor's source is a man aged 55 to 70 with acute or convalescent COVID-19. CDR3 loop: CASNGQGRSTQYF. CDR3 coding DNA: TGTGCCAGCAACGGACAGGGGAGGTCGACGCAGTATTTT.